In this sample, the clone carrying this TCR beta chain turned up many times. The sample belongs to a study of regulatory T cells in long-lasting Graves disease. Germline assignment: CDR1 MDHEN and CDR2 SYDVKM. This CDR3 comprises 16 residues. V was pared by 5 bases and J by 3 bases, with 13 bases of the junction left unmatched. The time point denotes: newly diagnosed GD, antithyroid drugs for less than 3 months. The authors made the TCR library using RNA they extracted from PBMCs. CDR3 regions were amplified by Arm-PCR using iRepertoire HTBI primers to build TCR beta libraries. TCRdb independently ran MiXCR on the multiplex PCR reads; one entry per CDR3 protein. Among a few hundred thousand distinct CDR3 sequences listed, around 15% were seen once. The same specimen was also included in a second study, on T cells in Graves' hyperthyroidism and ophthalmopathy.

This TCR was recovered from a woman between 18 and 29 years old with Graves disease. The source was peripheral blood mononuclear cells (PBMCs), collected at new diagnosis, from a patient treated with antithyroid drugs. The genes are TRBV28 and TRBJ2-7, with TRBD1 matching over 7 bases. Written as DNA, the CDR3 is TGTGCCAGCAGTCCCACTGACAGGGCTGGGTTCTACGAGCAGTACTTC. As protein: CASSPTDRAGFYEQYF.